This T cell receptor (beta chain) came from a study of T cell responses to AZD1222 COVID-19 vaccine. Germline CDR1 and CDR2: LNHDA and SQIVND (reference sequence). The CDR3 sequence is 15 residues long. V shed 6 bases and J 0 bases; nucleotides not matched to a gene: 5. Sequencing used immunoSEQ multiplex PCR; TCRdb keeps in-frame clones, though not all of them. The table has 160,000 or so clones, about nine tenths seen once. Sample: peripheral blood, taken on day 0 of AZD1222 vaccination. The clonotype originates from an adult in good health. The chain combines TRBV19 with TRBJ1-1, with 9 bases lining up with TRBD1. CDR3 protein: CASRGTGRVNTEAFF. CDR3 nucleotide sequence: TGTGCCAGTAGAGGGACAGGGCGGGTGAACACTGAAGCTTTCTTT.